This paragraph covers one TCR beta chain sequence. Antigen specificity is unknown. The data are from a study of shared clonotypes between healthy human individuals. Overall study context: Each donor contributed plates that comprised three CD4 naive, three CD4 memory, two CD8 naive and one CD8 memory. General study findings and limits: In the sorted subsets, rarefaction showed sequencing was incomplete despite large depth.

Approximately 200 ng DNA, around 30,000 T cell genomes, went into each sorted-subset replicate PCR. Sequenced by immunoSEQ multiplex PCR; TCRdb stores in-frame clones only, minus some. The table lists some 2,400,000 clones, more than 90% of them singletons, with roughly 0.13% in the top ten. V dropped 5 bases and J dropped 2; count of bases not matched to a gene: 4. The CDR3 extends over 15 amino acids. Germline CDR1 reads MDHEN; CDR2 reads SYDVKM. This clonotype originated in a man between 18 and 29 years old in good health. The sequenced sample consisted of naive CD4+ T cells sorted from blood. Documented subset: CD45RA+ positively selected. The chain uses TRBV28 and TRBJ1-3, with TRBD1 identical over 9 bases. This CDR3 reads CASSGTGGAGNTIYF. The CDR3 DNA reads as TGTGCCAGCAGTGGAACAGGGGGCGCTGGAAACACCATATATTTT.